Detailed here is one TCR beta chain. This record comes from a study of blood T cell repertoires in COVID-19. Study background: Samples came from the United States, Italy and Spain, spanning acute and convalescent COVID-19.

Sequencing used immunoSEQ multiplex PCR; TCRdb keeps in-frame clones, though not all of them. This sample carries some 300,000 clones, approximately 88% of them seen once, and the ten largest clones take just under 7%. The sequencing input was peripheral blood. The sequence derives from a woman in her twenties or thirties who had recovered from COVID-19.

CDR3 in DNA: TGCGCCAGCAGCCAAGGCCGCAGCGGGGGATACGAGCAGTACTTC. Its translation: CASSQGRSGGYEQYF. The gene calls are TRBV4-1 and TRBJ2-7, with 8 positions matching TRBD2. The CDR3 contains 15 residues. J was trimmed by 4 bases and V by 1 base; bases with no gene match: 6. From germline, CDR1 is MGHRA and CDR2 YSYEKL.